The present TCR beta chain was sequenced within a study of immune heterogeneity within non-small cell lung tumors. Sample share makes this clonotype medium-sized. Template input, which was bulk tumor genomic DNA, totaled roughly 650 ng per sample. Every primary tumor yielded several biopsies, spaced far apart, that were taken during surgery. The study enrolled patients with untreated, newly diagnosed non-small cell lung cancer who underwent curative surgery. CDR1 is SGHDT and CDR2 is YYEEEE in the germline V gene. Trimming stripped 0 bases from V and 6 bases from J, with 13 bases between. The CDR3 is 16 residues long. TCR beta CDR3 amplification used multiplex PCR with 32 V and 13 J primers. TCRdb recomputed calls from the multiplex PCR reads with MiXCR, one row per CDR3 protein. This table has about 3,300 distinct CDR3 sequences, 52% appearing once.

The material sequenced was lung tumor tissue. The clonotype was recovered from a man in his sixties with non-small cell lung cancer. The chain joins TRBV5-6 to TRBJ1-6, with D perhaps matching TRBD1 (5 bases). The CDR3, as DNA: TGTGCCAGCAGCTTGGAGGGGCAGGGAGGTAATTCACCCCTCCACTTT. Translated: CASSLEGQGGNSPLHF.